This T cell receptor (beta chain) was sequenced in a study of identical twins. TCRdb re-analysed the 5' RACE reads in MiXCR, keeping a single row per CDR3 protein. The sample lists about 810,000 distinct CDR3 sequences, 9% to 15% occurring once. About this clonotype: As yet, its antigen is unknown.

Study-level results: Weaker excess sharing between twins was seen in beta out-of-frame sequences. Among monozygotic twins, out-of-frame TCR alpha sharing exceeded what models predicted.

Trimming left V 3 bases short and J 4 bases short, with 16 bases between. CDR1 SGHRS and CDR2 YFSETQ come from the germline V gene. This CDR3 contains 15 residues. This sample was also put to use in a study of yellow fever vaccine responses in identical twins.

The sample taken for sequencing was PBMCs. The rearrangement joins TRBV5-1 to TRBJ1-1; weak D call: TRBD1 (6 bases). The sequence was collected from a woman aged 18-35 years in good health. The DNA of the CDR3 is TGCGCCAGCAGCTGGGCCGACAGGCCAGGCACTGAAGCTTTCTTT. Its translation: CASSWADRPGTEAFF.